The clone carrying this T cell receptor beta chain was seen at least ten times. This may come from a read error, since a much larger clone is one base off. Exclusion covered patients with other autoimmune diseases or uncontrolled infections (as well as pregnancy or lactation). Orbital computed tomography and thyroid ultrasound, along with TRAb, serum thyroxine and clinical symptoms, underpinned diagnosis. PBMCs were obtained from about 9.4 ml of fresh peripheral blood. V was pared by 5 bases and J by 6 bases, with 13 bases between. The CDR3 length is 13 residues. Looked up from germline, CDR1 is LNHDA and CDR2 is SQIVND (reference sequence). The data were obtained in a study of Graves' ophthalmopathy and Graves' hyperthyroidism. As for the study in general: The authors collected peripheral blood at initial diagnosis, before any treatment.

The TCR beta CDR3 regions underwent amplification from RNA transcripts. HTBI primers were employed in first-round RT-PCR, then a second-round multiplex PCR followed. TCRdb used MiXCR to reprocess the multiplex PCR reads, holding one entry per CDR3 protein. The repertoire includes fewer than 350,000 distinct CDR3 sequences, 17% of them detected once, and roughly an eighth sits in the top ten. V is TRBV19 and J is TRBJ1-2; TRBD1 might be the D (5 bases). Source material: peripheral blood. This receptor was identified in an adult man with Graves' ophthalmopathy. Here the CDR3 reads CASSEGVTDGYTF. The CDR3 nucleotides are TGTGCCAGTAGTGAAGGGGTCACGGATGGCTACACCTTC. The full variable domain, with the rest looked up from reference TRBV19 and TRBJ1-2, is DGGITQSPKYLFRKEGQNVTLSCEQNLNHDAMYWYRQDPGQGLRLIYYSQIVNDFQKGDIAEGYSVSREKKESFPLTVTSAQKNPTAFYLCASSEGVTDGYTFGSGTRLTVV.